The following is a T cell receptor (beta chain) sequence with its context. This clonotype was recorded a few times. The target of this receptor is not known. No much larger clone exists at a distance of one base, and base qualities are not known. TCRdb names Illumina NovaSeq 6000 as the instrument used. TCR cDNA was synthesized by 5'RACE template switching, which introduced a universal primer site and unique molecular identifiers. Priming for cDNA synthesis came from both the TCR alpha and TCR beta constant segments. Library amplification involved two PCR steps, and the second step added sample barcodes and sequencing adapters. Sequencing of libraries was performed on Illumina HiSeq 2500 (2x100 bp) or NovaSeq (2x150 bp). As for how the authors treated the data: Reads were demultiplexed and collapsed into UMI consensus sequences with MIGEC, and V(D)J alignment was performed with MiXCR. Using edgeR on replicate PBMC samples, clonotypes were called vaccine-responding if FDR was below 0.01 and the log2 fold change was above 5 up to day 15. Bulk clonotypes were assigned CD4 or CD8 identity according to which sequenced CD4 or CD8 repertoire held them at higher abundance. Using fastp trimming at Q25 and MiXCR clonotype assembly, TCRdb reanalyzed the public sequencing data and kept in-frame beta chains. Identical CDR3 protein sequences are pooled into one entry, listed with their most common genes and DNA. The V and J calls were determined by TCRdb, not by the authors. The sample profile shows 170,000 or so distinct CDR3 sequences; around 8.5% of them were found once. Jointly, the top ten make up roughly 33% of the sample.

The data were taken from a study of T cells after yellow fever vaccination (dated by TCRdb to the late 2010s). In terms of the full investigation: The SMART-Seq v4 Ultra Low Input RNA kit was used to prepare libraries from fractions with low cell numbers. The cohort comprised two healthy male donors, one aged 18 to 30 and one aged 30 to 40 years. To follow T-cell clones before and after both primary and booster YFV17D yellow fever vaccination, bulk TCR alpha and beta repertoires underwent longitudinal sequencing. Blood was collected at multiple timepoints before and after primary and secondary immunization, and bulk PBMC replicates and cell subsets were isolated.

The full study reports these points: Computational filtering was required because FACS-sorted repertoires could contain abundant contaminating clonotypes from the bulk population. A small share of clonotypes occurred in both CD4 and CD8 compartments, likely arising from convergent recombination. Compared with the primary T-cell response, the secondary T-cell response was weaker but faster, peaking on day 5 rather than day 15. Most clones expanded after primary vaccination (96% of CD4 and around 89% of CD8) were re-detected after the booster, suggesting that broad memory maintenance occurred. Because only two donors were included in the study, the extent to which the findings can be generalized is limited.

The intended sense of this specimen's treatment or condition label: live attenuated yellow fever vaccine strain. A standard Ficoll-Paque protocol was used to isolate PBMCs from peripheral blood. Dynabeads CD4 and CD8 positive selection kits were used to isolate CD4 and CD8 T-cell fractions. TriZol was used to extract RNA from bulk PBMCs, CD4 and CD8 fractions, and dextramer-positive and dextramer-negative fractions. Relative to germline, V is 2 bases shorter and J is 0 bases shorter, with 8 bases between their ends. The germline V gene (reference sequence) sets CDR1 to MNHEY and CDR2 to SMNVEV. The CDR3 spans 14 residues, from the cysteine through the valine. Solely the CDR3 DNA is kept, with 42 bases framed from the first base.

This sequence originates from a young man who received the YFV17D yellow fever vaccine. The V and J genes are TRBV27 and TRBJ2-7; no D gene call is confident. Sequences were derived from CD8+ T cells sorted from PBMCs, sampled 45 days after the yellow fever booster vaccination. The DNA reads as follows: TGTGCCAGCAGTTTAAAGGCGGACTCCTACGAGCAGTACGTC. This encodes CASSLKADSYEQYV.